Given below is one TCR beta chain in context. This record comes from a study of regulatory T cells in long-lasting Graves disease. The TCR beta library used iRepertoire HTBI primers with Arm-PCR amplification of CDR3. MiXCR, applied by TCRdb to the multiplex PCR reads, yields one record per CDR3 protein. The repertoire holds hundreds of thousands of distinct CDR3 sequences, with over 14% as singletons. Time point specified: newly diagnosed GD, antithyroid drugs for less than 3 months. The authors made the TCR library using RNA they extracted from PBMCs. These records were also assigned to another study, of T cells in Graves' hyperthyroidism and ophthalmopathy. As that report states: The HTBI set primed first-round TCR CDR3 RT-PCR.

The TCR comes from a woman in her thirties or forties with Graves disease. This specimen was peripheral blood mononuclear cells (PBMCs), taken at new diagnosis, from a patient treated with antithyroid drugs.

This chain's CDR3 is CASSTDLSSYNEQFF. The CDR3 bases are TGTGCCAGCAGCACAGACTTGAGCTCCTACAATGAGCAGTTCTTC. This chain connects TRBV5-6 to TRBJ2-1; D gene unclear. The CDR3 consists of 15 residues. The germline V gene has CDR1 SGHDT and CDR2 YYEEEE. V gave up 4 bases and J gave up 0 bases, with 11 bases separating them.